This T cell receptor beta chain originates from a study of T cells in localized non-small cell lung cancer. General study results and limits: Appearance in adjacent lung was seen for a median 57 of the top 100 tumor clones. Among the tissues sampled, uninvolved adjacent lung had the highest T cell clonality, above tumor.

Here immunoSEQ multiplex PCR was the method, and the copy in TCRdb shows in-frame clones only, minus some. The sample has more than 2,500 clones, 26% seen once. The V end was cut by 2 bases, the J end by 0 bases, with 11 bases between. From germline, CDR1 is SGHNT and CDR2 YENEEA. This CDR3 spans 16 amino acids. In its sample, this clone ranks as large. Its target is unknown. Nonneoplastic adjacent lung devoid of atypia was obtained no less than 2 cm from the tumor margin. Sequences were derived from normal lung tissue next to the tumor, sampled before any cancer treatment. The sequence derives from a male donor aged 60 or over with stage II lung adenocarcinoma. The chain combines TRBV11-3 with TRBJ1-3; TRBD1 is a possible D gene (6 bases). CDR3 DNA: TGTGCCAGCAGCTTAACGCCAGGGGACTCTGGAAACACCATATATTTT. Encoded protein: CASSLTPGDSGNTIYF.